The 26 T cell receptor beta chains below were found in one sample sequenced in a study of PD-1 blockade in classical Hodgkin lymphoma. The time point: newly diagnosed, previously untreated cHL patient sample. TCRdb's table, derived via immunoSEQ multiplex PCR, lists solely in-frame clones and lacks some. The sample holds some 17,000 clones, roughly four fifths seen once. Sequenced: peripheral blood mononuclear cells (PBMCs). The receptors were gathered from a human donor with classical Hodgkin lymphoma.

This clone was detected a few times. The rearrangement links TRBV7-9 to TRBJ1-1; a possible D gene is TRBD1 (6 bases). V was clipped by 2 bases and J by 4 bases, with 11 bases between them. The germline CDR1 and CDR2 sequences are SEHNR and FQNEAQ (reference sequence). The CDR3 totals 14 residues. The CDR3 DNA follows: TGTGCCAGCAGCTTATCGTACAGGGCCACTGAAGCTTTCTTT. Its protein is CASSLSYRATEAFF.

This clone came up a few times. The rearrangement joins TRBV5-6 to TRBJ1-5; D gene ambiguous. The CDR3 has 14 amino acids. The V gene's germline CDR1 is SGHDT and CDR2 YYEEEE. Trimming removed 1 base at V and 10 bases at J, with 15 bases between. CDR3 protein: CASSLTPSLVPQHF. CDR3 sequence (DNA): TGTGCCAGCAGCTTGACTCCGTCTCTAGTACCCCAGCATTTT.

CDR3 DNA: TGCGCCAGCAGTAACAACGGGGCTCAGAGGGGCTACACCTTC. Protein product: CASSNNGAQRGYTF. The chain has TRBV5-1 and TRBJ1-2, with a weak D call TRBD1 (5 bases). Germline CDR1 is SGHRS and CDR2 is YFSETQ. With 5 bases removed from V and 8 bases from J, the gap between germline ends came to 19 bases. The CDR3 sequence is 14 residues long.

This chain connects TRBV28 to TRBJ2-7; no clear D. The CDR3 length is 12 residues. The germline V gene has CDR1 MDHEN and CDR2 SYDVKM. The V end lost 3 bases, the J end lost 4 bases, and 7 bases lay between the germline ends. The CDR3 is CASSLRWYEQYF. In DNA form, the CDR3 reads TGTGCCAGCAGTTTGAGGTGGTACGAGCAGTACTTC.

This clone was recorded once. The gene calls are TRBV9 and TRBJ2-6; 7 bases match TRBD2. The CDR3 loop spans 16 amino acids. J gave up 4 bases and V 0 bases, and 4 bases lay outside the gene matches. CDR1 SGDLS and CDR2 YYNGEE come from the germline V gene. The CDR3 DNA is TGTGCCAGCAGCGTAGGCGGGGGATCCGGGGCCAACGTCCTGACTTTC. It translates to CASSVGGGSGANVLTF.

CDR3: CASSIVGETQYF. The DNA of the CDR3 is TGTGCCAGCAGTATCGTGGGAGAGACCCAGTACTTC. This chain uses TRBV27 with TRBJ2-5; no clear D. Trimming took 5 bases from V and 4 from J, leaving 8 bases between them. Germline V lookup: CDR1 MNHEY, CDR2 SMNVEV (reference sequence). The CDR3 is 12 residues long.

The chain links TRBV28 to TRBJ1-6; TRBD1 matches at 8 bases. The CDR3 sequence is 15 residues long. Germline CDR1 is MDHEN and CDR2 is SYDVKM. The ends lost 4 bases at V and 7 bases at J; junction bases unmatched: 6. The CDR3 DNA is TGTGCCAGCAGTTCCCCGGGACAGGCCAATTCACCCCTCCACTTT. Translating it yields CASSSPGQANSPLHF.

The V call is TRBV10-1, the J call TRBJ1-1; D is unclear. CDR3 length equals 14 residues. The germline V and J ends were trimmed by 6 bases and 3 bases, with 14 bases remaining between them. Germline lookup yields CDR1 WNHNN and CDR2 SYGVQD (reference sequence). The CDR3 DNA is TGCGCCAGCAGACCTCGTATTGGGGACACTGAAGCTTTCTTT. This translates into CASRPRIGDTEAFF.

The rearrangement joins TRBV6-5 to TRBJ1-2; 8 bases line up with TRBD1. Germline lookup yields CDR1 MNHEY and CDR2 SVGAGI. The V and J ends lost 7 bases and 4 bases, in that order; junction bases with no gene match: 5. The CDR3 has 13 residues. The CDR3 DNA reads TGTGCCAGCAAAAGGACAGGGTTCTATGGCTACACCTTC. It is translated as CASKRTGFYGYTF.

There are a few counts of this clone. This chain connects TRBV5-8 to TRBJ1-5; D perhaps matches TRBD1 (5 bases). In germline, CDR1 is SGHTS, CDR2 YDEGEE. The V gene lost 4 bases and the J gene lost 7 bases, with 9 bases spanning the gap. The CDR3 runs to 12 residues. CDR3: CASSAGLQPQHF. CDR3 sequence (DNA): TGTGCCAGCAGCGCAGGGTTGCAGCCCCAGCATTTT.

This clone was observed a handful of times. The J gene is TRBJ2-1, the V gene TRBV27; D unclear. CDR3 size: 15 residues. Germline CDR1 is MNHEY and CDR2 is SMNVEV (reference sequence). The germline V and J ends were trimmed by 2 bases and 8 bases, with 16 bases remaining between them. The DNA for the CDR3 is TGTGCCAGCAGTTTAGACACCCCGACGGTGGATGAGCAGTTCTTC. Protein: CASSLDTPTVDEQFF.

The CDR3 loop reads CASIDLGVYEQYF. CDR3 DNA sequence: TGTGCCAGCATTGATCTAGGGGTTTACGAGCAGTACTTC. The chain links TRBV2 to TRBJ2-7; TRBD1 might be the D (5 bases). The germline V gene has CDR1 SNHLY and CDR2 FYNNEI. CDR3 length: 13 residues. Trimming pared 7 bases from V and 4 bases from J, leaving 14 bases between.

The chain combines TRBV10-3 with TRBJ2-1; D perhaps matches TRBD2 (6 bases). The CDR3 is 17 residues long. The V gene lost 3 bases and the J gene lost 1 base, with 16 bases spanning the gap. CDR1 is ENHRY, CDR2 SYGVKD, per germline. CDR3 bases: TGTGCCATCAGTGACCATGGGAGGAGCAGGTCCTACAATGAGCAGTTCTTC. This gives the protein CAISDHGRSRSYNEQFF.

The rearrangement uses TRBV28 and TRBJ1-1; the match to TRBD1 covers 7 bases. Germline CDR1 and CDR2: MDHEN and SYDVKM. The V gene end was trimmed by 2 bases and the J gene end by 10 bases; junction bases not matched to a gene: 13. The CDR3 has 15 residues. CDR3 sequence: CASSLGNRGWSGAFF. CDR3 sequence (DNA): TGTGCCAGCAGTTTAGGCAACAGGGGCTGGTCGGGAGCTTTCTTT. Variable domain in full (rest from reference TRBV28 and TRBJ1-1): DVKVTQSSRYLVKRTGEKVFLECVQDMDHENMFWYRQDPGLGLRLIYFSYDVKMKEKGDIPEGYSVSREKKERFSLILESASTNQTSMYLCASSLGNRGWSGAFFGQGTRLTVV.

V and J are TRBV9 and TRBJ2-5, with 7 bases fitting TRBD2. The length of the CDR3 is 16 residues. Per germline, CDR1 SGDLS and CDR2 YYNGEE. V lost 0 bases to trimming and J lost 5 bases; unmatched junction nucleotides: 10. The CDR3 sequence is CASSVAGAGVGETQYF. The CDR3 DNA reads TGTGCCAGCAGCGTAGCCGGGGCGGGAGTAGGTGAGACCCAGTACTTC.

This clone occurred a few times. The chain links TRBV11-3 to TRBJ2-1, with D possibly TRBD2 on 5 matching bases. Per the germline V gene, CDR1 is SGHNT and CDR2 is YENEEA. The length of the CDR3 is 12 residues. V was pared by 3 bases and J by 10 bases, with 10 bases between. The CDR3, as DNA: TGTGCCAGCAGCTTCGAGGGCAAGGAGCAGTTCTTC. As protein: CASSFEGKEQFF. The full variable domain, with the rest looked up from reference TRBV11-3 and TRBJ2-1, is EAGVVQSPRYKIIEKKQPVAFWCNPISGHNTLYWYLQNLGQGPELLIRYENEEAVDDSQLPKDRFSAERLKGVDSTLKIQPAELGDSAVYLCASSFEGKEQFFGPGTRLTVL.

The CDR3 DNA follows: TGCGCCAGCAGTGAGAAGGGGTTAGGGAGGAGGGAGACCCAGTACTTC. It specifies CASSEKGLGRRETQYF. The chain couples TRBV10-2 to TRBJ2-5; maybe TRBD2 (6 bases). There are 16 residues in the CDR3. Germline lookup yields CDR1 WSHSY and CDR2 SAAADI. Trimming cost V 2 bases and J 5 bases, with 18 bases left between them.

This clone showed up just a few times. This chain uses TRBV27 with TRBJ2-2; maybe TRBD2 (6 bases). The V gene's germline CDR1 is MNHEY and CDR2 SMNVEV (reference sequence). The V end was cut by 4 bases, the J end by 4 bases, with 13 bases between. The CDR3 has 15 residues. The CDR3 DNA is TGTGCCAGCAGTTCCTCAGGGAGGCCCACCGGGGAGCTGTTTTTT. It translates to CASSSSGRPTGELFF.

V and J are TRBV4-1 and TRBJ2-5; either TRBD1 or TRBD2 may fit D (6 bases each). The CDR3 runs 18 residues. Trimming stripped 0 bases from V and 5 bases from J, with 22 bases between. Germline V gives CDR1 MGHRA, CDR2 YSYEKL. This CDR3 is CASSQEPSGASMLETQYF. The CDR3 DNA is TGCGCCAGCAGCCAAGAACCTTCGGGGGCTAGTATGCTGGAGACCCAGTACTTC.

This clone was observed a handful of times. The genes are TRBV4-1 and TRBJ2-2; D may be TRBD2 (6 bases). The CDR3 is made up of 15 amino acids. Germline CDR1 and CDR2: MGHRA and YSYEKL. V was clipped by 2 bases and J by 5 bases, with 12 bases between them. Here the CDR3 reads CASSQSGVRTGELFF. CDR3 nucleotides: TGCGCCAGCAGCCAATCGGGGGTTAGGACCGGGGAGCTGTTTTTT.

This clone was counted once. J is TRBJ2-7 and V is TRBV13; D tentatively reads TRBD1 or TRBD2 (6 bases each). The CDR3 sequence is 14 residues long. Trimming left V 2 bases short and J 2 bases short, with 10 bases between. The germline V gene has CDR1 PRHDT and CDR2 FYEKMQ (reference sequence). CDR3: CASSLSRGPYEQYF. Here the CDR3 DNA reads TGTGCCAGCAGCTTATCCCGGGGGCCCTACGAGCAGTACTTC.

This chain connects TRBV28 to TRBJ1-5; weak D call: TRBD1 (5 bases). CDR3 length: 15 amino acids. V lost 7 bases and J 1 base, leaving 14 bases between the germline ends. In germline, CDR1 is MDHEN, CDR2 SYDVKM. This CDR3 is CASTLGGVSNQPQHF. DNA of the CDR3: TGTGCCAGCACCCTGGGAGGGGTAAGCAATCAGCCCCAGCATTTT.

This CDR3 is CASSSRGIRFRWNEKLFF. CDR3 DNA sequence: TGTGCCAGCAGCTCCCGAGGGATACGTTTCAGGTGGAATGAAAAACTGTTTTTT. The chain has TRBV21-1 and TRBJ1-4. TRBV21-1 is listed as a pseudogene. This CDR3 is 18 amino acids long.

V and J are TRBV4-1 and TRBJ2-7; D remains ambiguous. The CDR3 sequence is 15 residues long. V dropped 4 bases and J dropped 0 bases, with 13 bases sitting between them. Germline V CDR1 and CDR2: MGHRA, YSYEKL. Here the CDR3 DNA reads TGCGCCAGCAGCCCGCGCGACTCTCGCTCCTACGAGCAGTACTTC. This gives the protein CASSPRDSRSYEQYF.

A single count supports this clone. This rearrangement joins TRBV19 to TRBJ1-1; no clear D gene. The V gene's germline CDR1 is LNHDA and CDR2 SQIVND (reference sequence). The CDR3 contains 13 residues. V was cut by 3 bases and J by 4 bases, with 9 bases left in between. Written as DNA, the CDR3 is TGTGCCAGTAGTATCCAGGCAGCCACTGAAGCTTTCTTT. This sequence encodes CASSIQAATEAFF.

The chain uses TRBV6-5 and TRBJ1-4; perhaps TRBD1 as D (5 bases). The CDR3 covers 15 residues. From germline, CDR1 is MNHEY and CDR2 SVGAGI. V shed 5 bases and J shed 3 bases, with 13 bases lying between them. The DNA of the CDR3 is TGTGCCAGCAGTCGGCAGGGACGTTCTAATGAAAAACTGTTTTTT. Translation gives CASSRQGRSNEKLFF.